The subject of this entry is one T cell receptor (beta chain). These data are taken from a study of control samples from healthy donors and cancer patients. TCRdb keeps only in-frame clones here, not all; method: immunoSEQ multiplex PCR. The data hold 120,000 or so clones, with approximately 90% observed a single time. Sequencing used blood. The sequence came from a man aged 18 to 30 in good health.

The CDR3 region is CASSLAGVPAYEQYF. The CDR3 region has the DNA TGTGCCAGCAGCTTGGCAGGGGTACCCGCCTACGAGCAGTACTTC. The chain links TRBV5-4 to TRBJ2-7, with a possible D match to TRBD1 (6 bases). The germline CDR1 and CDR2 sequences are SGHNT and YYREEE (reference sequence). Trimming left V 0 bases short and J 2 bases short, with 12 bases between. CDR3 length: 15 residues.